These 27 T cell receptor beta chains were all obtained from the same sample, sequenced in a study of blood T cells in healthy people across ages. With a J-beta primer mix and a sample-barcoded 5' primer, a second PCR ran 7 to 11 cycles. TCRdb re-derived calls from the 5' RACE reads in MiXCR, one entry per CDR3 protein. The data hold 650,000 to 800,000 distinct CDR3 sequences, with around 42% observed a single time. Sequenced input: blood. The source is a man aged 55 to 70 in good health.

This clonotype was observed a handful of times. V is TRBV18 and J is TRBJ2-7, with TRBD1 identical over 9 bases. There are 14 residues in the CDR3. Germline CDR1 KGHSH, CDR2 LQKENI. V shed 4 bases, J shed 5 bases, and the junction held 6 bases outside the gene matches. CDR3 in DNA: TGTGCCAGCTCACTACGGACAGGGGAGGACGAGCAGTACTTC. Its protein product is CASSLRTGEDEQYF.

This clonotype was recorded a few times. As DNA, the CDR3 is TGCGCCAGCAGCCAAGATCGGAGCGGGGGACCGACAGATACGCAGTATTTT. It translates to CASSQDRSGGPTDTQYF. The chain combines TRBV4-3 with TRBJ2-3; 8 nucleotides line up with TRBD2. J gave up 3 bases and V 0 bases, and 8 bases lay outside the gene matches. The germline CDR1 and CDR2 sequences are LGHNA and YSLEER. This CDR3 is 17 amino acids long.

This clonotype occurred a few times. This chain joins TRBV20-1 and TRBJ2-3, with 9 bases aligning to TRBD1. Looked up from germline, CDR1 is DFQATT and CDR2 is SNEGSKA (reference sequence). This CDR3 region has 12 residues. V was clipped by 6 bases and J by 12 bases; unmatched bases: 10. The CDR3 is CSAKDTGGIQYF. CDR3 nucleotides: TGCAGTGCAAAAGATACAGGGGGCATCCAGTATTTT.

A few counts support this clonotype. The DNA of the CDR3 is TGTGCCAGCAGCTTAGGAGCAGGCAGCCGTAGCTATGGCTACACCTTC. Amino acids: CASSLGAGSRSYGYTF. The chain employs TRBV7-8 and TRBJ1-2; D is uncertain. The CDR3 length is 16 residues. Germline V CDR1 and CDR2: SGHVS, FQNEAQ. Trimming took 1 base from V and 4 from J, leaving 16 bases between them.

This chain uses TRBV7-2 with TRBJ2-4, with 15 bases aligning to TRBD2. The J call may be mistaken, given a closer DNA end match to TRBJ2-7. The CDR3 runs 17 residues. Germline lookup yields CDR1 SGHTA and CDR2 FQGNSA. CDR3 sequence (DNA): TGTGCCAGCAGCTCCGGACTAGCGGGGGGGCCGTTAAGCGAGCAGTACTTC. Its protein is CASSSGLAGGPLSEQYF.

This clonotype was seen a few times. This chain uses TRBV10-3 with TRBJ2-5; D may be TRBD1 or TRBD2 (6 bases each). V was trimmed by 10 bases and J by 4 bases, leaving 19 bases between them. The CDR3 runs 14 residues. Germline CDR1 ENHRY, CDR2 SYGVKD. The CDR3: CATQQGGQGETQYF. The CDR3 DNA follows: TGTGCCACTCAACAAGGGGGGCAAGGAGAGACCCAGTACTTC.

In this sample, this clonotype turned up many times. V usage is TRBV12-3 or TRBV12-4 and J usage is TRBJ1-1, with a weak D call TRBD1 (5 bases). Trimming shortened V by 6 bases and J by 2 bases, and 13 bases separated the two germline ends. The CDR3 runs to 14 residues. The CDR3 DNA sequence: TGTGCCAGCAGCCCTCGGGGGGGAAACACTGAAGCTTTCTTT. This codes for CASSPRGGNTEAFF.

The table lists this clonotype with a few counts. This chain joins TRBV7-2 and TRBJ2-7; the D gene is possibly TRBD1 (6 bases). Between the trimmed V and J ends, which lost 5 bases and 1 base, there was a span of 21 bases. CDR1 SGHTA and CDR2 FQGNSA come from the germline V gene. The CDR3 extends over 17 amino acids. The CDR3 region has the DNA TGTGCCAGCAGCCGGGTCCTGACAGGAACCTTATCCTACGAGCAGTACTTC. Amino acids: CASSRVLTGTLSYEQYF.

V usage is TRBV28 and J usage is TRBJ1-1, with D possibly being TRBD1 (6 bases). Between the trimmed V and J ends, which lost 10 bases and 4 bases, there was a span of 19 bases. Looked up from germline, CDR1 is MDHEN and CDR2 is SYDVKM. CDR3 length equals 14 residues. The CDR3 spells CATSLVSRGTEAFF. The CDR3 bases are TGTGCCACCTCCTTGGTGAGCAGGGGCACTGAAGCTTTCTTT.

This clonotype was seen a single time. The chain joins TRBV6-2 or TRBV6-3 to TRBJ2-2; the D is unclear. CDR1 and CDR2 from the germline V gene are MNHEY and SVGEGT. The CDR3 loop spans 13 amino acids. With 5 bases removed from V and 3 bases from J, the gap between germline ends came to 7 bases. The CDR3 loop reads CASSDTHTGELFF. CDR3 nucleotides: TGTGCCAGCAGTGACACGCACACCGGGGAGCTGTTTTTT.

The chain uses TRBV6-2 or TRBV6-3 and TRBJ1-6; TRBD1 aligns across 8 bases. With V trimmed by 7 bases and J by 9 bases, 11 bases remained unmatched. Germline assignment: CDR1 MNHEY and CDR2 SVGEGT. The CDR3 loop spans 15 amino acids. The CDR3 region has the DNA TGTGCCAGCATTTCCCAGGACAGGGAGTTTTCACCCCTCCACTTT. It specifies CASISQDREFSPLHF.

This rearrangement joins TRBV4-3 to TRBJ2-7; the D is unclear. The CDR3 contains 14 residues. V lost 0 bases and J lost 0, with 6 bases in between. CDR1 and CDR2 (germline): LGHNA, YSLEER. The CDR3 nucleotides read TGCGCCAGCAGCCAAGAGGCCGACTCCTACGAGCAGTACTTC. Translation: CASSQEADSYEQYF.

This clonotype showed up just a few times. The rearrangement links TRBV4-1 to TRBJ2-2, with D unresolved. Trimming left V 3 bases short and J 4 bases short, with 6 bases between. The CDR3 is 13 amino acids. CDR1 is MGHRA, CDR2 YSYEKL, per germline. The CDR3: CASSHDGTGELFF. The CDR3 DNA reads as TGCGCCAGCAGCCATGACGGCACCGGGGAGCTGTTTTTT.

V is TRBV29-1 and J is TRBJ1-2, with 7 bases aligning to TRBD1. CDR1 is SQVTM, CDR2 ANQGSEA, per germline. V shed 7 bases and J 3 bases; nucleotides not matched to a gene: 8. The CDR3 totals 13 residues. The CDR3 nucleotides are TGCAGCGCTGGGGCAGGGGGTGACTATGGCTACACCTTC. It translates to CSAGAGGDYGYTF.

Ten or more counts support this clonotype. The chain recombines TRBV12-3 or TRBV12-4 with TRBJ2-3; 9 nucleotides match TRBD2. V dropped 5 bases and J dropped 2; count of bases not matched to a gene: 8. This CDR3 contains 16 residues. The CDR3 DNA sequence: TGTGCCAGCAGTCCCCTAGCGGGGCCCATCACAGATACGCAGTATTTT. This translates into CASSPLAGPITDTQYF.

This clonotype was counted a single time. The junction differs from germline at one of its ends, possibly a read error. The chain links TRBV2 to TRBJ2-7, with D possibly being TRBD1 (7 bases). The germline V gene encodes CDR1 SNHLY and CDR2 FYNNEI. The CDR3 is 15 amino acids. CDR3 coding DNA: TGTGACAGCAGGGGCGGGACAGTTTCCTCCTACGAGCAGTACTTC. Translation: CDSRGGTVSSYEQYF.

The V and J genes are TRBV5-1 and TRBJ1-5; D unresolved. With 4 bases removed from V and 6 bases from J, the gap between germline ends came to 14 bases. The CDR3 contains 14 residues. The germline CDR1 and CDR2 sequences are SGHRS and YFSETQ. The CDR3 protein is CASSDSGGGQPQHF. The CDR3 coding sequence is TGCGCCAGCAGCGACTCAGGCGGAGGTCAGCCCCAGCATTTT. The complete variable domain, with remaining parts taken from reference TRBV5-1 and TRBJ1-5, reads KAGVTQTPRYLIKTRGQQVTLSCSPISGHRSVSWYQQTPGQGLQFLFEYFSETQRNKGNFPGRFSGRQFSNSRSEMNVSTLELGDSALYLCASSDSGGGQPQHFGDGTRLSIL.

This clonotype has just a few counts. V gene TRBV6-2 or TRBV6-3 combines with J gene TRBJ2-4; 7 bases are shared with TRBD1. In germline, CDR1 is MNHEY, CDR2 SVGEGT. The CDR3 contains 13 residues. The V and J ends lost 2 bases and 15 bases, in that order; junction bases with no gene match: 10. The chain's CDR3 is CASSYVRTGEWYF. The CDR3 nucleotides read TGTGCCAGCAGTTACGTTAGAACAGGGGAATGGTACTTC.

This sequence joins TRBV6-5 and TRBJ2-7; 8 bases are a match to TRBD1. CDR1 MNHEY and CDR2 SVGAGI come from the germline V gene. V lost 2 bases, J lost 5 bases, and 8 bases stayed unmatched. CDR3 length: 15 residues. The CDR3 spells CASSYPGQGLNEQYF. The CDR3 DNA is TGTGCCAGCAGTTACCCCGGACAGGGTCTCAACGAGCAGTACTTC.

V is TRBV7-2 and J is TRBJ2-1; 8 bases line up with TRBD2. This CDR3 has 19 amino acids. The ends lost 0 bases at V and 2 bases at J; junction bases unmatched: 12. From germline, CDR1 is SGHTA and CDR2 FQGNSA. CDR3 DNA: TGTGCCAGCAGCTTAGCCTTCTCCGGAGGGCGGGGGGCCTACAATGAGCAGTTCTTC. Its translation is CASSLAFSGGRGAYNEQFF.

This clonotype was picked up a small number of times. The CDR3 spells CASSQAVWKDYEQYF. The DNA for the CDR3 is TGTGCCAGCAGCCAAGCTGTCTGGAAAGACTACGAGCAGTACTTC. The genes are TRBV3-1 and TRBJ2-7; unclear D gene. Germline lookup yields CDR1 LGHDT and CDR2 YNNKEL (reference sequence). The CDR3 loop spans 15 amino acids. V lost 1 base to trimming and J lost 3 bases, with 13 bases between them.

A remark on this clonotype: The CDR3 carries no conserved terminal phenylalanine or tryptophan, so it likely arises from a read error. V usage is TRBV6-2 or TRBV6-3 and J usage is TRBJ1-2; the D gene is possibly TRBD1 (5 bases). CDR1 is MNHEY, CDR2 SVGEGT, per germline. Trimming took off 5 bases at V and 0 bases at J, with 13 bases between the two ends. This CDR3 is 15 amino acids long. In DNA, the CDR3 is TGTGCCAGCAGTAGCCGACAGAGTTCTAACTATGGCTACACCATC. This sequence encodes CASSSRQSSNYGYTI.

The chain joins TRBV5-5 to TRBJ1-4; TRBD1 matches at 9 bases. This CDR3 region has 15 residues. The germline V gene encodes CDR1 SGHKS and CDR2 YYEKEE (reference sequence). Trimming at V came to 3 bases and at J to 7 bases, leaving 7 bases not matched to a gene. Here the CDR3 DNA reads TGTGCCAGCAGCTGGGGGGACAGGGTCGGTGAAAAACTGTTTTTT. Translating it yields CASSWGDRVGEKLFF.

The rearrangement uses TRBV6-2 or TRBV6-3 and TRBJ2-1, with no clear D. Trimming removed 5 bases at V and 12 bases at J, with 17 bases between. CDR1 and CDR2 (germline): MNHEY, SVGEGT. This CDR3 comprises 13 residues. CDR3 loop: CASSDNLGIGQFF. Written as DNA, the CDR3 is TGTGCCAGCAGTGACAACCTGGGAATCGGGCAGTTCTTC.

V gene TRBV6-1 combines with J gene TRBJ2-4; TRBD1 matches 12 bases. This CDR3 is built from 14 residues. V lost 6 bases, J lost 8 bases, and 5 bases stayed unmatched. In germline, CDR1 is MNHNS, CDR2 SASEGT. The CDR3 nucleotides read TGTGCCAGCAGCCCTAGGGACAGGGGGCACATTCAGTACTTC. This gives the protein CASSPRDRGHIQYF.

This rearrangement joins TRBV24-1 to TRBJ2-2; 8 bases match TRBD1. Losses at the gene ends were 9 bases for V and 1 base for J; bases not matched to a gene: 0. The CDR3 is made up of 13 amino acids. The V gene's germline CDR1 is KGHDR and CDR2 SFDVKD. CDR3 bases: TGTGCCACCGGACAGGGGAACACCGGGGAGCTGTTTTTT. Translation: CATGQGNTGELFF.

The rearrangement uses TRBV24-1 and TRBJ2-3; D possibly corresponds to TRBD1 (5 bases). V was shortened by 11 bases and J by 0 bases, with 14 bases between the two germline ends. The germline gives CDR1 KGHDR, CDR2 SFDVKD. This CDR3 has 14 amino acids. The DNA of the CDR3 is TGTGCCATAGGGAAAGGGGCTAGCACAGATACGCAGTATTTT. This encodes CAIGKGASTDTQYF.